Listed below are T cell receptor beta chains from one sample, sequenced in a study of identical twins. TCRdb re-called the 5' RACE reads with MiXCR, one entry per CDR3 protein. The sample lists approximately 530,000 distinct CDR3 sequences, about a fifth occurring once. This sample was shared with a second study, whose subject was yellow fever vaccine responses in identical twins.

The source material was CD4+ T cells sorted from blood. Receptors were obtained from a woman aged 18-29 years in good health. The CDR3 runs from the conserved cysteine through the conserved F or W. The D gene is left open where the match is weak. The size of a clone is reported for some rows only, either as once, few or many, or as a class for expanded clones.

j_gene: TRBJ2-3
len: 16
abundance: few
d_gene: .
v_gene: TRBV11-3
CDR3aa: CASSLDDWSGTDTQYF
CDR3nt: TGTGCCAGCAGCTTAGATGACTGGTCCGGCACAGATACGCAGTATTTT

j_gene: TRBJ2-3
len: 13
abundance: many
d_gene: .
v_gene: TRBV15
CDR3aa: CATSKGVTDTQYF
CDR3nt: TGTGCCACCAGCAAAGGGGTGACAGATACGCAGTATTTT

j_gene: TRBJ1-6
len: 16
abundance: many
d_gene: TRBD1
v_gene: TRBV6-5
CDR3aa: CASSYGPRDRNSPLHF
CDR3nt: TGTGCCAGCAGTTATGGTCCCCGGGACAGAAATTCACCCCTCCACTTT

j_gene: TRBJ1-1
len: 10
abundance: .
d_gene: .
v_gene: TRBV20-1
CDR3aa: CSATRDEAFF
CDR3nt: TGCAGTGCTACCCGGGACGAAGCTTTCTTT

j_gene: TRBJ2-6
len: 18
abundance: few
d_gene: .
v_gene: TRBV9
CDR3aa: CASSVGHSYFSGANVLTF
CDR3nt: TGTGCCAGCAGCGTAGGTCACAGTTACTTCTCTGGGGCCAACGTCCTGACTTTC

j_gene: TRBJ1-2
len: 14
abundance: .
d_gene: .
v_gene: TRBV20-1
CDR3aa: CSAEGQGIIGGYTF
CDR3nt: TGCAGTGCTGAGGGCCAGGGAATAATTGGTGGCTACACCTTC

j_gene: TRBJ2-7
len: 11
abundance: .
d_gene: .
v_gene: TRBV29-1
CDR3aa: CSVEGSYEQYF
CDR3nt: TGCAGCGTTGAGGGGTCCTACGAGCAGTACTTC

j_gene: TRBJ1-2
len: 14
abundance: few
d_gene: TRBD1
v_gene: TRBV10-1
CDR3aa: CASSEGGRGRGYTF
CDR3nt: TGCGCCAGCAGTGAAGGGGGCAGGGGGCGAGGCTACACCTTC

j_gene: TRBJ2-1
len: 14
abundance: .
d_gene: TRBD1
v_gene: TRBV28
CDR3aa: CASSFRTGRNEQFF
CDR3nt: TGTGCCAGCAGTTTCCGGACAGGGAGAAATGAGCAGTTCTTC

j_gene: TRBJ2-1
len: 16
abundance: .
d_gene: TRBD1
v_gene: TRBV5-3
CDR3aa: CARSLEGTDSYNEQFF
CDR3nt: TGTGCCAGAAGCTTGGAAGGGACAGATAGTTACAATGAGCAGTTCTTC

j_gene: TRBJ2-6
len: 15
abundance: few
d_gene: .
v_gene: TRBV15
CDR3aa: CATSRGESGANVLTF
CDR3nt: TGTGCCACCAGCAGAGGCGAATCTGGGGCCAACGTCCTGACTTTC

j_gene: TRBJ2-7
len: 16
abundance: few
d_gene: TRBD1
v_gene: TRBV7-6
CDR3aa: CASSRGSAGGTYEQYF
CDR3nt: TGTGCCAGCAGCCGCGGGTCGGCAGGGGGTACCTACGAGCAGTACTTC

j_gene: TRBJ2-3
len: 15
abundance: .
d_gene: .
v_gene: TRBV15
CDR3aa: CATSGRIADPGTQYF
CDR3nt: TGTGCCACCAGCGGGAGAATAGCGGACCCAGGGACGCAGTATTTT

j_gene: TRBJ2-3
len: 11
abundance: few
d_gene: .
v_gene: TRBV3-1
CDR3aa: CASSRATTQYF
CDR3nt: TGTGCCAGCAGCCGAGCGACAACGCAGTATTTT

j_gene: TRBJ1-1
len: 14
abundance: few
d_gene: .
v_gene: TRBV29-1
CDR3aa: CSVDTDRRITEAFF
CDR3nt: TGCAGCGTCGATACAGACAGGAGGATCACTGAAGCTTTCTTT

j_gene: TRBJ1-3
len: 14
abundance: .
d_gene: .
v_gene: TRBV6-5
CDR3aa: CASSSWGAGNTIYF
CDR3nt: TGTGCCAGCAGTTCCTGGGGGGCTGGAAACACCATATATTTT

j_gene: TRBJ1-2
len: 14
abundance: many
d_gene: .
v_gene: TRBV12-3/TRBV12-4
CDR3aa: CASSLDRTVYGYTF
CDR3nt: TGTGCCAGCAGTTTAGATCGGACCGTCTATGGCTACACCTTC

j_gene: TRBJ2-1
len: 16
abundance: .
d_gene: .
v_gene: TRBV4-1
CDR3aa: CASSQLQRDINNEQFF
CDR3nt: TGCGCCAGCAGCCAACTTCAGCGGGACATCAACAATGAGCAGTTCTTC

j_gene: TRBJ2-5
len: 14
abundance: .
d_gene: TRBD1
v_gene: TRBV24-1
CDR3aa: CATSARQGPETQYF
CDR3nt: TGTGCCACCAGTGCGAGACAGGGTCCAGAGACCCAGTACTTC

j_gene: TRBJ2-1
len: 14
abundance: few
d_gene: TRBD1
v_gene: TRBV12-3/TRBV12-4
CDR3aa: CASSEGQGVNEQFF
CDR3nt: TGTGCCAGCAGTGAGGGACAGGGGGTCAATGAGCAGTTCTTC

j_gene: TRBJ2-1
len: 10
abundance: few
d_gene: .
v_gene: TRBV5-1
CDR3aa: CASAIDEQFF
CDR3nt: TGCGCCAGCGCAATTGATGAGCAGTTCTTC

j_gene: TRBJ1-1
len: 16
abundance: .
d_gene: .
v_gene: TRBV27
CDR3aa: CASSLRAVGGGTEAFF
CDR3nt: TGTGCCAGCAGTTTACGGGCCGTGGGGGGCGGAACTGAAGCTTTCTTT

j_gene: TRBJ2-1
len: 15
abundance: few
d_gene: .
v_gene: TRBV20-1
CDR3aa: CSANPGHQPGNEQFF
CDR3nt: TGCAGTGCTAATCCGGGACACCAGCCGGGTAATGAGCAGTTCTTC

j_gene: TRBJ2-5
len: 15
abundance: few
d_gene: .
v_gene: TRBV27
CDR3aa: CASSSGVAIQETQYF
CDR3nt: TGTGCCAGCAGTTCCGGGGTCGCCATCCAAGAGACCCAGTACTTC

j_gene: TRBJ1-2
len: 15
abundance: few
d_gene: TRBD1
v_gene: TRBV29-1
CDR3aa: CSVEEDRATNYGYTF
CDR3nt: TGCAGCGTTGAAGAAGACAGGGCTACTAACTATGGCTACACCTTC

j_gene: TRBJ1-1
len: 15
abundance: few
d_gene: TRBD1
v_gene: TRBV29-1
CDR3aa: CSVEDLDRRNTEAFF
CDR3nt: TGCAGCGTTGAAGACTTGGACAGGAGGAACACTGAAGCTTTCTTT

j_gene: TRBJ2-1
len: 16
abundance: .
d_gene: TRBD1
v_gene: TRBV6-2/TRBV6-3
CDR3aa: CASSYRRQGWYNEQFF
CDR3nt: TGTGCCAGCAGTTACCGTCGACAGGGTTGGTACAATGAGCAGTTCTTC

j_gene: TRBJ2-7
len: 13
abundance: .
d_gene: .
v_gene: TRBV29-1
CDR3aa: CSAEGGASYEQYF
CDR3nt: TGCAGCGCCGAGGGGGGGGCATCCTACGAGCAGTACTTC

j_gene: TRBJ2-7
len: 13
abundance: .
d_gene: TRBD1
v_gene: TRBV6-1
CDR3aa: CASTQGATYEQYF
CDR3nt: TGTGCCAGCACTCAGGGGGCGACCTACGAGCAGTACTTC

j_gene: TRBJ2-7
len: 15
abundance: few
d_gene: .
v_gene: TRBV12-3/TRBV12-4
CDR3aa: CASSKQGQGSYEQYF
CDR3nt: TGTGCCAGCAGTAAACAGGGCCAGGGCTCCTACGAGCAGTACTTC

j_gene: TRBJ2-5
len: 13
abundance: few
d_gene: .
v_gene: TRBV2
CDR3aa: CASSVLAKETQYF
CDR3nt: TGTGCCAGCAGTGTCCTAGCTAAAGAGACCCAGTACTTC

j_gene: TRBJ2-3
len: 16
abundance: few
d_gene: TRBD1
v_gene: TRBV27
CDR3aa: CASSLSRGPRTDTQYF
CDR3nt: TGTGCCAGCAGTTTATCGAGGGGGCCGAGGACAGATACGCAGTATTTT

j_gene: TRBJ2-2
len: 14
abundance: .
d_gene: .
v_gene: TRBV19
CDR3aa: CASTTDRNTGELFF
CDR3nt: TGTGCCAGCACCACGGACAGAAACACCGGGGAGCTGTTTTTT

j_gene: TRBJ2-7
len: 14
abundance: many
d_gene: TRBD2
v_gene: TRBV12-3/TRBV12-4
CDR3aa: CASSLQRGTYEQYF
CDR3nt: TGTGCCAGCAGTTTACAGCGGGGGACCTACGAGCAGTACTTC